The 10 T cell receptor beta chains listed next were all sequenced from one sample in a study of Graves' ophthalmopathy and Graves' hyperthyroidism. As the template, RNA transcripts were used to amplify TCR beta CDR3 regions. The workflow started with a first-round RT-PCR run with HTBI primers and then moved on to a second-round multiplex PCR. TCRdb reprocessed the multiplex PCR reads via MiXCR and lists one record per CDR3 protein. The profile shows about 200,000 distinct CDR3 sequences, 25% to 30% of them singletons. The material sequenced was peripheral blood. All receptors derive from a man aged 45-65 years with Graves' ophthalmopathy.

There are many counts of this clonotype. This chain links TRBV6-1 with TRBJ1-1; D ambiguous. Trimming shortened V by 3 bases and J by 1 base, and 12 bases separated the two germline ends. This CDR3 comprises 15 residues. Germline assignment: CDR1 MNHNS and CDR2 SASEGT. The chain's CDR3 is CASSDYSAENTEAFF. Written as DNA, the CDR3 is TGTGCCAGCAGTGATTACAGTGCAGAGAACACTGAAGCTTTCTTT.

This clonotype was counted at least ten times. The gene calls are TRBV5-1 and TRBJ1-3, with 7 bases identical to TRBD1. This CDR3 has 15 amino acids. V was pared by 5 bases and J by 0 bases, with 5 bases of the junction left unmatched. Germline loops: CDR1 SGHRS, CDR2 YFSETQ. The CDR3, as DNA: TGCGCCAGCAGAAGGGACAGCAGCTCTGGAAACACCATATATTTT. This gives the protein CASRRDSSSGNTIYF.

The chain links TRBV27 to TRBJ2-7; TRBD1 is a possible D gene (5 bases). Between the trimmed V and J ends, which lost 6 bases and 0 bases, there was a span of 15 bases. The CDR3 spans 15 residues. Looked up from germline, CDR1 is MNHEY and CDR2 is SMNVEV (reference sequence). CDR3 protein: CASSLRGFSSYEQYF. DNA of the CDR3: TGTGCCAGCAGCCTAAGGGGTTTTAGCTCCTACGAGCAGTACTTC.

This chain links TRBV28 with TRBJ1-6; possible D gene TRBD1, 5 bases. This CDR3 comprises 15 residues. The V and J ends lost 6 bases and 7 bases respectively, with 16 bases between them. Germline CDR1 MDHEN, CDR2 SYDVKM. CDR3 region: CASSLWDPGNSPLHF. The CDR3 coding sequence is TGTGCCAGCAGCCTCTGGGACCCGGGGAATTCACCCCTCCACTTT.

This clonotype was counted at least ten times. The chain uses TRBV7-2 and TRBJ2-5; no definite D call. V was shortened by 1 base and J by 5 bases, with 17 bases between the two germline ends. The CDR3 consists of 16 residues. CDR1 and CDR2 (germline): SGHTA, FQGNSA. DNA for the CDR3: TGTGCCAGCAGCTTAGTCGGCAGCACCCCGCGGGAGACCCAGTACTTC. Translation gives CASSLVGSTPRETQYF.

This clonotype was seen repeatedly, ten times or more. This chain uses TRBV6-2 or TRBV6-3 with TRBJ1-1; D gene ambiguous. Per germline, CDR1 MNHEY and CDR2 SVGEGT. Trimming took off 6 bases at V and 3 bases at J, with 11 bases between the two ends. CDR3 length: 13 residues. The CDR3 DNA follows: TGTGCCAGCAGAAAGAGGGAGGACACTGAAGCTTTCTTT. Translating it yields CASRKREDTEAFF.

This clonotype was recorded many times. V usage is TRBV19 and J usage is TRBJ2-7, with D possibly matching TRBD2 (6 bases). Germline CDR1 is LNHDA and CDR2 is SQIVND (reference sequence). The CDR3 has 14 amino acids. Trimming cost V 5 bases and J 3 bases, with 14 bases left between them. CDR3 amino acids: CASSGGNWNYEQYF. The CDR3 bases are TGTGCCAGTAGTGGGGGGAACTGGAACTACGAGCAGTACTTC.

This clonotype was detected many times. This chain joins TRBV7-2 and TRBJ2-3; D may be TRBD2 (6 bases). Deletions cut 6 bases from V and 2 bases from J, with 18 bases between. Germline CDR1 SGHTA, CDR2 FQGNSA. This CDR3 is 16 amino acids long. The CDR3 sequence: CASSPEGWYNTDTQYF. The CDR3 DNA reads as TGTGCCAGCAGTCCGGAGGGGTGGTACAACACAGATACGCAGTATTTT.

The chain has TRBV6-1 and TRBJ1-1, with D perhaps TRBD1 (6 bases). The CDR3 spans 11 residues. Per germline, CDR1 MNHNS and CDR2 SASEGT. Trimming cost V 7 bases and J 8 bases, with 11 bases left between them. In DNA form, the CDR3 reads TGTGCCAGCACTCGACAGGCCGAAGCTTTCTTT. This encodes CASTRQAEAFF.

The chain recombines TRBV28 with TRBJ1-5; D ambiguous. This CDR3 is built from 14 residues. The germline gives CDR1 MDHEN, CDR2 SYDVKM. Trimming shortened V by 1 base and J by 7 bases, and 11 bases separated the two germline ends. The CDR3 sequence: CASSLSQAGQPQHF. The DNA for the CDR3 is TGTGCCAGCAGTTTATCCCAGGCGGGCCAGCCCCAGCATTTT.